One and the same sample provided the 6 T cell receptor beta chains below, sequenced in a study of blood T cell repertoires in COVID-19. Profiled with immunoSEQ multiplex PCR; TCRdb holds only in-frame clones, not every one. Here the sample spans approximately 150,000 clones, 75% to 90% being singletons. Material: peripheral blood. The receptors originated from a woman in her sixties or seventies with active or convalescent COVID-19.

V gene TRBV30 combines with J gene TRBJ2-7; 8 bases fit TRBD2. This CDR3 is built from 14 residues. The germline CDR1 and CDR2 sequences are GTSNPN and SVGIG (reference sequence). V gave up 4 bases and J gave up 0 bases; unmatched junction bases: 5. The CDR3 here is CAWMAGGLSYEQYF. The CDR3 DNA is TGTGCCTGGATGGCGGGGGGCCTCTCCTACGAGCAGTACTTC.

This clone was detected only once. The rearrangement uses TRBV3-1 (or the pseudogene TRBV3-2) and TRBJ2-7; D unresolved. In germline, CDR1 is LGHDT, CDR2 YNNKEL (reference sequence). The germline V and J ends were trimmed by 3 bases and 4 bases, with 7 bases remaining between them. The CDR3 length is 12 residues. CDR3 protein: CASSHFPYEQYF. CDR3 in DNA: TGTGCCAGCAGCCATTTTCCTTACGAGCAGTACTTC.

Only a few counts were recorded for this clone. The V gene is TRBV3-1 (or the pseudogene TRBV3-2), the J gene TRBJ2-7; D possibly corresponds to TRBD2 (6 bases). Trimming shortened V by 0 bases and J by 2 bases, and 14 bases separated the two germline ends. The CDR3 is 16 residues long. Germline CDR1 and CDR2: LGHDT and YNNKEL (reference sequence). The CDR3 region has the DNA TGTGCCAGCAGCCAAGACCCGGGGAGGAGACCCTACGAGCAGTACTTC. Translation gives CASSQDPGRRPYEQYF.

The genes are TRBV30 and TRBJ2-3, with 9 bases fitting TRBD2. The CDR3 is 14 residues long. Germline trimming cut 5 bases from V and 5 bases from J; bases unmatched to any gene: 8. Germline V gene data show CDR1 as GTSNPN and CDR2 as SVGIG (reference sequence). CDR3 nucleotide sequence: TGTGCCTGGGTAGGGACTAGCTTCGTAGATACGCAGTATTTT. Translated: CAWVGTSFVDTQYF.

The V and J genes are TRBV18 and TRBJ2-7, with D maybe TRBD2 (5 bases). The CDR3 extends over 18 amino acids. Germline V gene lookup returns CDR1 KGHSH and CDR2 LQKENI. The V and J ends lost 2 bases and 0 bases respectively, with 20 bases between them. DNA of the CDR3: TGTGCCAGCTCACCAGTTTCCGGGTCTCTAACTAGCTCCTACGAGCAGTACTTC. Translated: CASSPVSGSLTSSYEQYF.

The chain has TRBV6-4 and TRBJ2-5; tentatively, D is TRBD1 (5 bases). Germline loops: CDR1 MRHNA, CDR2 SNTAGT. The CDR3 consists of 16 residues. V lost 0 bases to trimming and J lost 5 bases, with 16 bases between them. CDR3 bases: TGTGCCAGCAGTGACTCGTACCAGGGCCTTCGGGAGACCCAGTACTTC. Its translation: CASSDSYQGLRETQYF.